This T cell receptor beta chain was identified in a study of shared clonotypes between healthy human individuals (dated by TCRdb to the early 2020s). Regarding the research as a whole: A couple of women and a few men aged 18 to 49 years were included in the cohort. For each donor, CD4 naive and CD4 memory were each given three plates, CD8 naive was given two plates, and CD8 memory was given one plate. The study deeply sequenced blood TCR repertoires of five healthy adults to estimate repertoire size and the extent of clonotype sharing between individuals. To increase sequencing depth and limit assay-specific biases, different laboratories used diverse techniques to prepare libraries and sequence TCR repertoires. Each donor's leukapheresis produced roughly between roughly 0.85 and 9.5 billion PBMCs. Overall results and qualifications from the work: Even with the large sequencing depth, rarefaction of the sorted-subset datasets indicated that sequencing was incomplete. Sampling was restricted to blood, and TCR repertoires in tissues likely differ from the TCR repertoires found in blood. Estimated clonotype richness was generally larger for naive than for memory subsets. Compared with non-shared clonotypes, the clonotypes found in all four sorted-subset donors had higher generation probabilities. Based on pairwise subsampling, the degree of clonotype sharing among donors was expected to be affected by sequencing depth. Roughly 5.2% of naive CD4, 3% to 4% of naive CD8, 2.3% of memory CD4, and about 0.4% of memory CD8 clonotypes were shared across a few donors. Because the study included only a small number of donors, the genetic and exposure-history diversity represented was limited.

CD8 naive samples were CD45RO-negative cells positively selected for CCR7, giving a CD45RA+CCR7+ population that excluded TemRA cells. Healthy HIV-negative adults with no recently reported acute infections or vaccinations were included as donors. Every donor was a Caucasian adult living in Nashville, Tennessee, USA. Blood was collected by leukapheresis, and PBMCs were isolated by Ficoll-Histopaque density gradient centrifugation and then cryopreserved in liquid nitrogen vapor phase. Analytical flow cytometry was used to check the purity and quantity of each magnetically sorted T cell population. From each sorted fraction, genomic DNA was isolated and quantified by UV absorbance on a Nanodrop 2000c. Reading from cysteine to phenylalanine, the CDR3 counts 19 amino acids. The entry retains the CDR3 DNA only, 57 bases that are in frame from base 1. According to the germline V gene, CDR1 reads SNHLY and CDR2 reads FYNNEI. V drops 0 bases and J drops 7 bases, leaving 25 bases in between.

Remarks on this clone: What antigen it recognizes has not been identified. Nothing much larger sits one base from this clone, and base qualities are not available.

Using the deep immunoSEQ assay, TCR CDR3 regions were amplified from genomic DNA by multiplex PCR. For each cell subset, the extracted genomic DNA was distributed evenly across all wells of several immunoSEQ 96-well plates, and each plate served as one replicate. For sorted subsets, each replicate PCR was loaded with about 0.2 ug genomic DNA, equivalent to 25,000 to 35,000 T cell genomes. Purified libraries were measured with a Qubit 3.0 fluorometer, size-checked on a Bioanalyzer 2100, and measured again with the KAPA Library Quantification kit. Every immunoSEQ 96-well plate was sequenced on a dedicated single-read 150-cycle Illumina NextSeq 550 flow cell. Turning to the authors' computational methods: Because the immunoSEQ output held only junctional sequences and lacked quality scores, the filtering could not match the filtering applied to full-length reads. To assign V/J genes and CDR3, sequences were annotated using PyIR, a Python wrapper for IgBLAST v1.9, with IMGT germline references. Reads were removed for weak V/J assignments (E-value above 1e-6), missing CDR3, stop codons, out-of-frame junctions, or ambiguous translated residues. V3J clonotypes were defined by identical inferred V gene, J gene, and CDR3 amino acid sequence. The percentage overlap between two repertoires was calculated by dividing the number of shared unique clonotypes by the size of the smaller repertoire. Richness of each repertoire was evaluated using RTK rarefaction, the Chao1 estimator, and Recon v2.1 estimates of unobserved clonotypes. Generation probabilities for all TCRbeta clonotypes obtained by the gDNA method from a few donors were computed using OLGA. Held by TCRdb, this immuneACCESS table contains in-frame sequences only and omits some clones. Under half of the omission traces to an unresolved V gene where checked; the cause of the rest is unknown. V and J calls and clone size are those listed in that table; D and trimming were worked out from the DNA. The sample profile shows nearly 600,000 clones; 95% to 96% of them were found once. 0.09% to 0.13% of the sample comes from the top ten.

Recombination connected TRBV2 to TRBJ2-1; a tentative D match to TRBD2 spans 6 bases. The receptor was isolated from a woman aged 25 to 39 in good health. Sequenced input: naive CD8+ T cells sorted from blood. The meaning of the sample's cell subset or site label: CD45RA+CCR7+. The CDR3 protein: CASSEAFVGYSGPTNEQFF. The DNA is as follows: TGTGCCAGCAGTGAAGCTTTTGTTGGTTATAGCGGACCGACTAATGAGCAGTTCTTC.